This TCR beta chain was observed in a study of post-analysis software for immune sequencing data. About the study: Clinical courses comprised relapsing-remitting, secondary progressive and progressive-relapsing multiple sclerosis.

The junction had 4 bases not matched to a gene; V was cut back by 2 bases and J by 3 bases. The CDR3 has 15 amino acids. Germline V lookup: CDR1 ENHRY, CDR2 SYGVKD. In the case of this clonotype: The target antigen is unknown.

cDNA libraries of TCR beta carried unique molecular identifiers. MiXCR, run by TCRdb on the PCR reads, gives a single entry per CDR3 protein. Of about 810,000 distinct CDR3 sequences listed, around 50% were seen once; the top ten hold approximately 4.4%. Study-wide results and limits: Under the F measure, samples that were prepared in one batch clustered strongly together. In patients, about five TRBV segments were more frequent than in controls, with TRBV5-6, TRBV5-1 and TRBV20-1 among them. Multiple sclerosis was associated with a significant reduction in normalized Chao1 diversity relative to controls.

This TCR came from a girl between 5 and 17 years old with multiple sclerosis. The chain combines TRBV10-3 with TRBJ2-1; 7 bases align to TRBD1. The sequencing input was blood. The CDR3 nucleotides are TGTGCCATCAGTGAGAGGGCAGGGGGCTACAATGAGCAGTTCTTC. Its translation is CAISERAGGYNEQFF.